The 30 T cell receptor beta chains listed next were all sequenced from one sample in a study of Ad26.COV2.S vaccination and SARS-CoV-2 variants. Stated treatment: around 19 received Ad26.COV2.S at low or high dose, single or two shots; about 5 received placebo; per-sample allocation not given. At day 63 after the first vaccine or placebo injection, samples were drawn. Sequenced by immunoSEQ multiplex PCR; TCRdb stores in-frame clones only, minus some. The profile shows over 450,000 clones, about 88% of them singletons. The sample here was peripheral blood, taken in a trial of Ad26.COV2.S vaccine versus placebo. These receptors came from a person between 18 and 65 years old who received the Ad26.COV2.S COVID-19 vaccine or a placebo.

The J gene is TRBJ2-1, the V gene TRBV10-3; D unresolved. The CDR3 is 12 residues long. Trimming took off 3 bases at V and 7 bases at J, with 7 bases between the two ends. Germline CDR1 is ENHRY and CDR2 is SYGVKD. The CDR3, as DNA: TGTGCCATCAGTGAACTAAAGAATGAGCAGTTCTTC. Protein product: CAISELKNEQFF.

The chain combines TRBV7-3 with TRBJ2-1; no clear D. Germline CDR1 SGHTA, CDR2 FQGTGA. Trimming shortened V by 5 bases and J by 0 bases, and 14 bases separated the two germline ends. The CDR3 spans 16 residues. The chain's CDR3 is CASSRSSSSSYNEQFF. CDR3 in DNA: TGTGCCAGCAGCCGGTCGAGTTCCAGCTCCTACAATGAGCAGTTCTTC.

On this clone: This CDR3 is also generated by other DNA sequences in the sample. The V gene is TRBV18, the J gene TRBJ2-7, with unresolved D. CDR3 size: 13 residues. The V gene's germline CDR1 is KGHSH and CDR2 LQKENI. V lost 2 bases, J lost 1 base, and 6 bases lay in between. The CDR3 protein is CASSPISSYEQYF. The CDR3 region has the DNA TGTGCCAGCTCACCAATCAGTTCCTACGAGCAGTACTTC. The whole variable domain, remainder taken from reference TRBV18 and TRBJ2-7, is NAGVMQNPRHLVRRRGQEARLRCSPMKGHSHVYWYRQLPEEGLKFMVYLQKENIIDESGMPKERFSAEFPKEGPSILRIQQVVRGDSAAYFCASSPISSYEQYFGPGTRLTVT.

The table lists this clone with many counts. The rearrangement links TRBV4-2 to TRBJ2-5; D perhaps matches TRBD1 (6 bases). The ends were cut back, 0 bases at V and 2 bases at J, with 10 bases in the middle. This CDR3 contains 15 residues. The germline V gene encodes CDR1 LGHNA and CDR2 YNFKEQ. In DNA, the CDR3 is TGTGCCAGCAGCCAAGACAGGGGTACTCAAGAGACCCAGTACTTC. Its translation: CASSQDRGTQETQYF.

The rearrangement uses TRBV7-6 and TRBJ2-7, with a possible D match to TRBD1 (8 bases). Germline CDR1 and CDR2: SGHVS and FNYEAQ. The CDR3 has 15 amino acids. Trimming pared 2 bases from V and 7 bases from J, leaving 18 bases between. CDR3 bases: TGTGCCAGCAGCTTACGGGGGGTAGGACAGGGTGAGCAGTACTTC. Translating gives CASSLRGVGQGEQYF.

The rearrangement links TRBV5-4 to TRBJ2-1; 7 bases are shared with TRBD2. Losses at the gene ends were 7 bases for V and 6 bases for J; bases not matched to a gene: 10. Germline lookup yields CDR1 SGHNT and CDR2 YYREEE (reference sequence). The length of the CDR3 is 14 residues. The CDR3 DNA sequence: TGTGCCAGCGAGCTTGGTGGGGGGGGCAATGAGCAGTTCTTC. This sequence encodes CASELGGGGNEQFF.

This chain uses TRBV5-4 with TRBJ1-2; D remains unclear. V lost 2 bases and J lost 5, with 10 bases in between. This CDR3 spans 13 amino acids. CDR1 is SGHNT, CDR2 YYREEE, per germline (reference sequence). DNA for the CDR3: TGTGCCAGCAGCTTTTACAGCTCTTATGGCTACACCTTC. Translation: CASSFYSSYGYTF.

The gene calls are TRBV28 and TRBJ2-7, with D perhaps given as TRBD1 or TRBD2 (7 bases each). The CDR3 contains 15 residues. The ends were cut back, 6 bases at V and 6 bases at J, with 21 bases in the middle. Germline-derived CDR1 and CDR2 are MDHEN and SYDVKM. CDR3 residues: CASSRRGGGPSEQYF. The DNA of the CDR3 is TGTGCCAGCAGCCGCAGGGGGGGCGGGCCTAGCGAGCAGTACTTC.

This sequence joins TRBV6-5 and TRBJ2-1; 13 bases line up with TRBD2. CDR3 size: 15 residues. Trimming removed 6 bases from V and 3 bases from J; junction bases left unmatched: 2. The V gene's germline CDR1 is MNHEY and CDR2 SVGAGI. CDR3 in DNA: TGTGCCAGCAGGGGACTAGCGGGAAACTACAATGAGCAGTTCTTC. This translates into CASRGLAGNYNEQFF.

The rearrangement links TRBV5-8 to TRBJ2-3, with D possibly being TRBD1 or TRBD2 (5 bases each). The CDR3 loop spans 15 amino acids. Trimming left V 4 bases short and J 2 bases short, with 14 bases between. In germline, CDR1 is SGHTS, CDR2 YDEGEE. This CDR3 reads CASSPGTADTDTQYF. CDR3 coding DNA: TGTGCCAGCAGCCCTGGGACCGCCGACACAGATACGCAGTATTTT.

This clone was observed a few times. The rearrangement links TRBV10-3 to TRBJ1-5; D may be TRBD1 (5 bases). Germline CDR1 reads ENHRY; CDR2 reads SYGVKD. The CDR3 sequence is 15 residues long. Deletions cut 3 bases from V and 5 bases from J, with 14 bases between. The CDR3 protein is CAISDPQGEYQPQHF. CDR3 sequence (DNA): TGTGCCATCAGTGACCCTCAAGGGGAGTATCAGCCCCAGCATTTT.

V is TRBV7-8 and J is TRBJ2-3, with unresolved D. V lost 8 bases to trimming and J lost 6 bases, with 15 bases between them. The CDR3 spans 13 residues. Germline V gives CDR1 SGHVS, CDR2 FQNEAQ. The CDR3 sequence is CASCSLVPDTQYF. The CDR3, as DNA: TGTGCCAGCTGCTCACTGGTTCCGGATACGCAGTATTTT. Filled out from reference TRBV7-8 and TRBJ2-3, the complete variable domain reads GAGVSQSPRYKVAKRGQDVALRCDPISGHVSLFWYQQALGQGPEFLTYFQNEAQLDKSGLPSDRFFAERPEGSVSTLKIQRTQQEDSAVYLCASCSLVPDTQYFGPGTRLTVL.

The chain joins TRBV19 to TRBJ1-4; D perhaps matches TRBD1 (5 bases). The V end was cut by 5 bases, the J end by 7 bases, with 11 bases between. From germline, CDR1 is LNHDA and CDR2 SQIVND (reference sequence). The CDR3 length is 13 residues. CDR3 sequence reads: CASSFQGGEKLFF. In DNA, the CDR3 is TGTGCCAGTAGTTTCCAGGGAGGTGAAAAACTGTTTTTT.

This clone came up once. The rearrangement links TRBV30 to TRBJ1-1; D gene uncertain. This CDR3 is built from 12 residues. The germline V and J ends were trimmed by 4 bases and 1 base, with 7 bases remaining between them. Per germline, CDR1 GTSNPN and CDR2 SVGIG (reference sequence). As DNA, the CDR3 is TGTGCCTGGACAGGCAGGAACACTGAAGCTTTCTTT. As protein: CAWTGRNTEAFF.

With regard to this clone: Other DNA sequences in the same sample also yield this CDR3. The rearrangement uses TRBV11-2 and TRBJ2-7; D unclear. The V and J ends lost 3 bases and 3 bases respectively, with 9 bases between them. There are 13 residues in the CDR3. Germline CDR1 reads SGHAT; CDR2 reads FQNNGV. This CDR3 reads CASSFGTNYEQYF. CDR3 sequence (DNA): TGTGCCAGCAGCTTTGGCACAAACTACGAGCAGTACTTC.

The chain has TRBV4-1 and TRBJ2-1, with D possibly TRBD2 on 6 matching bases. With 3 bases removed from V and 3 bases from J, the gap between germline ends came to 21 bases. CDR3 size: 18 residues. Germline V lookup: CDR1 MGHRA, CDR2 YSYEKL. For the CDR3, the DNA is TGCGCCAGCAGCCAGAGTTTCGTGGCGGGAATAAGCTACAATGAGCAGTTCTTC. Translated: CASSQSFVAGISYNEQFF.

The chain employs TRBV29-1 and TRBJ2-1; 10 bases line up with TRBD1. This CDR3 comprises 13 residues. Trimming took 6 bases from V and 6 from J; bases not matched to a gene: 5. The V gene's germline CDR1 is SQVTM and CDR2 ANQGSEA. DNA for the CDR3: TGCAGCGTGACCGGGACAGGGGTCAATGAGCAGTTCTTC. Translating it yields CSVTGTGVNEQFF.

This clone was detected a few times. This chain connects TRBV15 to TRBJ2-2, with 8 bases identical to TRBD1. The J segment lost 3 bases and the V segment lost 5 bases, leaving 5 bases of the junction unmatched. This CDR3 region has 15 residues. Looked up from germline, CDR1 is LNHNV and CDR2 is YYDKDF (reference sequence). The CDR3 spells CATSFQGADTGELFF. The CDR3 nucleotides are TGTGCCACCAGCTTTCAGGGGGCTGACACCGGGGAGCTGTTTTTT.

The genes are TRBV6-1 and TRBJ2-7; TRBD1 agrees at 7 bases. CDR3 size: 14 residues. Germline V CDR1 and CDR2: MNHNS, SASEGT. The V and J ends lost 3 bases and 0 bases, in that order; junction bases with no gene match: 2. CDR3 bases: TGTGCCAGCAGTGAGAACAGGGGCTCCTACGAGCAGTACTTC. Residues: CASSENRGSYEQYF.

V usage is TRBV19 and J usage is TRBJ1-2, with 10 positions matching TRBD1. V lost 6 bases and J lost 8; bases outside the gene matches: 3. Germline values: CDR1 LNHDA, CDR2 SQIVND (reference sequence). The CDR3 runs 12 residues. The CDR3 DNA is TGTGCCAGTAGGGGACAGGGGTACGGCTACACCTTC. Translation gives CASRGQGYGYTF.

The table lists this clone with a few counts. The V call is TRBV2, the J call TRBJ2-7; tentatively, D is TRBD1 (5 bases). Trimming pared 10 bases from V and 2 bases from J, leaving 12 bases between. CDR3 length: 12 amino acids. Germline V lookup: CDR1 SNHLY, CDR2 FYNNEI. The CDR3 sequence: CATEDTAYEQYF. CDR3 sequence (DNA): TGTGCCACCGAGGACACAGCCTACGAGCAGTACTTC.

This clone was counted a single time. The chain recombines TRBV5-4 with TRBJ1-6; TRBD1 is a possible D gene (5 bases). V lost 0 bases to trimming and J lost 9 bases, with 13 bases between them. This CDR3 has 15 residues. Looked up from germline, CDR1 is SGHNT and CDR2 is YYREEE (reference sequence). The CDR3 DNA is TGTGCCAGCAGCTTGGCCTCACAGGACGGTTCACCCCTCCACTTT. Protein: CASSLASQDGSPLHF.

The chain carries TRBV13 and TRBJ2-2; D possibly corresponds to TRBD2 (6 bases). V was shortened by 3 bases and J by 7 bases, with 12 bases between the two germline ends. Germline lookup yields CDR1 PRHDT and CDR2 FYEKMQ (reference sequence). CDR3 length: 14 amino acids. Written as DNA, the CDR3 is TGTGCCAGCAGCTTGGTTGGGCGGGGCGGGGAGCTGTTTTTT. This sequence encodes CASSLVGRGGELFF.

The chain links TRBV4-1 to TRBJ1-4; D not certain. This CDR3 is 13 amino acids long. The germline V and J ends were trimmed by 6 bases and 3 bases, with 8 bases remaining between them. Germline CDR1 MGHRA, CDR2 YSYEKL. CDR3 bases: TGCGCCAGCAGTCCCGTGGCTAATGAAAAACTGTTTTTT. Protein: CASSPVANEKLFF.

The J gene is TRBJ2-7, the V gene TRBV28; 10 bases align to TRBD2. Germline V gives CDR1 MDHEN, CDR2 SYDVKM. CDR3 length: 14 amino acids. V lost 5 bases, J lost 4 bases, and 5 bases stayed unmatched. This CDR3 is CASSLAGEGYEQYF. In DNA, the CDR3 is TGTGCCAGCAGTCTAGCGGGAGAGGGGTACGAGCAGTACTTC. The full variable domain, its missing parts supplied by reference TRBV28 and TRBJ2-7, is DVKVTQSSRYLVKRTGEKVFLECVQDMDHENMFWYRQDPGLGLRLIYFSYDVKMKEKGDIPEGYSVSREKKERFSLILESASTNQTSMYLCASSLAGEGYEQYFGPGTRLTVT.

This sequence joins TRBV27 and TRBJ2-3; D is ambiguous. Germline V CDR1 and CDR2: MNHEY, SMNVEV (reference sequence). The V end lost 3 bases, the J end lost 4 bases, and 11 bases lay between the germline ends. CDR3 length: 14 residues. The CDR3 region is CASSLRSEADTQYF. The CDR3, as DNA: TGTGCCAGCAGTTTGAGGAGCGAGGCAGATACGCAGTATTTT.

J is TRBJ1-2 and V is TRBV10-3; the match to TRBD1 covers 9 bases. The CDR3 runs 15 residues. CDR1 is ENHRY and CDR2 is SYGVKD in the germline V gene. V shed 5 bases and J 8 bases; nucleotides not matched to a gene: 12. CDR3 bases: TGTGCCATCAGTCATACAGGGGGCAAGGAAGAGGGCTACACCTTC. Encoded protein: CAISHTGGKEEGYTF.

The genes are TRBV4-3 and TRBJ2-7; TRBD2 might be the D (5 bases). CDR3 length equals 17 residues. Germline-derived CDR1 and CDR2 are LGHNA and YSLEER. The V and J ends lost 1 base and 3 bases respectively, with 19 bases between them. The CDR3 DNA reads TGCGCCAGCAGCCAAGCAATCTCTCCCCCCGGGATCTACGAGCAGTACTTC. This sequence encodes CASSQAISPPGIYEQYF.

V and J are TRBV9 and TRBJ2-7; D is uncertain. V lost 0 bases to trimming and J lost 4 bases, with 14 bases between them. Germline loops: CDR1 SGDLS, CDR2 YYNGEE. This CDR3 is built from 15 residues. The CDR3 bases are TGTGCCAGCAGCGTAGGTTCCGGGTTAGGGTACGAGCAGTACTTC. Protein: CASSVGSGLGYEQYF.

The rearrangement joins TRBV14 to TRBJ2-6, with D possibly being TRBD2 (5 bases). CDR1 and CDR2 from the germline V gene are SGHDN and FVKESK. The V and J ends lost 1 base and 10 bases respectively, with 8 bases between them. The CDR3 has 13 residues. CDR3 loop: CASSQVGVNVLTF. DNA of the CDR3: TGTGCCAGCAGCCAAGTCGGGGTTAACGTCCTGACTTTC.